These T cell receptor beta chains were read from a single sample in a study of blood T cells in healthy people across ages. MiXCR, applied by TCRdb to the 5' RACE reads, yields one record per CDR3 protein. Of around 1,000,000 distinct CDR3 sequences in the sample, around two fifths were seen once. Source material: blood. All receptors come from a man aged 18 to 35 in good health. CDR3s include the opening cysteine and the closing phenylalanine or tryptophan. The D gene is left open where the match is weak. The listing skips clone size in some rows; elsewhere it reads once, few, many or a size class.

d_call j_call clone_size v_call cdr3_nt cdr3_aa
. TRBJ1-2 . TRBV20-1 TGCAGTGCTAGAATAAGTCGCAGGGCGAGCCATGGCTACACCTTC CSARISRRASHGYTF
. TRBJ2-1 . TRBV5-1 TGCGCCAGCAGCCCCCAACTAGACCTCCAAGAGACCCAGTTCTTC CASSPQLDLQETQFF
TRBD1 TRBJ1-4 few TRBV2 TGTGCCAGCAGAAGACAGGGGGGAAGTGGAAATGAAAAACTGTTTTTT CASRRQGGSGNEKLFF
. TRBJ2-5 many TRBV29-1 TGCAGCGCACATTTAGAACCGGGGACCCAGTACTTC CSAHLEPGTQYF
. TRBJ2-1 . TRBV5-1 TGCGCCAGCAGCCAGACGGGGGGCCCTCCCTACAATGAGCAGTTCTTC CASSQTGGPPYNEQFF
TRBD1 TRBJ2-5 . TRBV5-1 TGCGCCAGCAGCTTTTCCCGGGACAGGGGAGAGACCCAGTACTTC CASSFSRDRGETQYF
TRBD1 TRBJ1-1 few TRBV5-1 TGCGCCAGCAGCTCCCCTCAGGGGGGCCAGGCTGAAGCTTTCTTT CASSSPQGGQAEAFF
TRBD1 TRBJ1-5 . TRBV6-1 TGTGCCAGCAAGGGGGACAGGGAGTCGTATAGCAATCAGCCCCAGCATTTT CASKGDRESYSNQPQHF
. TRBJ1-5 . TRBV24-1 TGTGCCACCGCTGGGGCAGACTATAGCAATCAGCCCCAGCATTTT CATAGADYSNQPQHF
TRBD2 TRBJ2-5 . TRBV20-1 TGCAGTGCTATCCAGACTAGCCCCCAAGAGACCCAGTACTTC CSAIQTSPQETQYF
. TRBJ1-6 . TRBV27 TGTGCCAGCAGTTTTCGCCAGGGGTATTCACCCCTCCACTTT CASSFRQGYSPLHF
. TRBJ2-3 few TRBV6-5 TGTGCCAGCAGGCGAGGAAATGACGGGGATACGCAGTATTTT CASRRGNDGDTQYF
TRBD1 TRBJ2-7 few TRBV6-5 TGTGCCAGCAGTTACTCGACAGGGGAATCCTACGAGCAGTACTTC CASSYSTGESYEQYF
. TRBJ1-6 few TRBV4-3 TGCGCCAGCAGCCAAGAACATCGCCTAGGTGGAGGATCCAATTCACCCCTCCACTTT CASSQEHRLGGGSNSPLHF
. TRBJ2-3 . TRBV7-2 TGTGCCAGCAGCTCCCCCGGACCCTCGCTTTCTAGAAGCACAGATACGCAGTATTTT CASSSPGPSLSRSTDTQYF
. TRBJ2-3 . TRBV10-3 TGTGCCATCAGTGGGACCGGGGGTTCTACAGATACGCAGTATTTT CAISGTGGSTDTQYF
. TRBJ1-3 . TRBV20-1 TGCAGTGCTAGGGCCACAGGCAACTCTGGAAACACCATATATTTT CSARATGNSGNTIYF
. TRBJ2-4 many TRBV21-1 TGTGCCAGCCCCCTGGGAGCTTTACTAGCCAAAAACATTCAGTACTTC CASPLGALLAKNIQYF
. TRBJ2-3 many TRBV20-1 TGCAGTGCTAGAGATCGTGGGGGAAGCACAGATACGCAGTATTTT CSARDRGGSTDTQYF
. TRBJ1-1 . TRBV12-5 TGTGCTAGTGGTTTGGTACTAGGAAGGGACGTCGACACTGAAGCTTTCTTT CASGLVLGRDVDTEAFF
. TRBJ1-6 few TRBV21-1 TGTGCCAGCAGCAAAGGAATCCGCGTTCGGGACGACCTCTCCTATAATTCACCCCTCCACTTT CASSKGIRVRDDLSYNSPLHF
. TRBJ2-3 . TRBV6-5 TGTGCCAGCAGTTATGGTCTGGGGGTGGGGGGTACCAGCACAGATACGCAGTATTTT CASSYGLGVGGTSTDTQYF
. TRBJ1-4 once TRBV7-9 TGTGCCAGCAGCCCGGAAATCTCAACTAATGAAAAACTGTTTTTT CASSPEISTNEKLFF
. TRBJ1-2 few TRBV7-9 TGTGCCAGCAGCTTAGTGCGGGACAACACCTATGGCTACACCTTC CASSLVRDNTYGYTF
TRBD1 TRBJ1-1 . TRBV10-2 TGCGCCAGCAGTGAGTCGAGGACAGGGGGAACTGAAGCTTTCTTT CASSESRTGGTEAFF
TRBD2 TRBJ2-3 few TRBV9 TGTGCCAGCAGCGTAGCGGGGGGGCTGGATACGCAGTATTTT CASSVAGGLDTQYF
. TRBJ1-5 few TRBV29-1 TGCAGCGCTAGTAACGGGACCCCTATTTGGGGGCAGCCCCAGCATTTT CSASNGTPIWGQPQHF
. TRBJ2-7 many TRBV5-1 TGTGCCAGCAGCTTAGGGGGGAGCTCCTACAATGAGCAGTACTTC CASSLGGSSYNEQYF
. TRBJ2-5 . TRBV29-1 TGCAGCGTTGGGAGGGGCGCATCCCAAGAGACCCAGTACTTC CSVGRGASQETQYF
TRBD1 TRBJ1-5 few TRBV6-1 TGTGCCAGCAGTGAAAGACAGGGAGGTCAGCCCCAGCATTTT CASSERQGGQPQHF
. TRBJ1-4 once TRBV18 TGTGCCAGCTCACCGGCCCCACCCGGTGAAAAACTGTTTTTT CASSPAPPGEKLFF
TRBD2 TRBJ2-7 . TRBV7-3 TGTGCCAGCAGCTTAAGCCCTAGCGGGGTAATTAATGAGCAGTACTTC CASSLSPSGVINEQYF
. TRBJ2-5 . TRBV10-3 TGTGCCATCAGGGTCAGGGTCGAAGAGACCCAGTACTTC CAIRVRVEETQYF
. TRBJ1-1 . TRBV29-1 TGCAGCGTTAGACCGGGAGACGCTGAAGCTTTCTTT CSVRPGDAEAFF
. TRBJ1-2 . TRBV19 TGTGCCAGTCAGCGGGGAGGGAACTATGGCTACACCTTC CASQRGGNYGYTF
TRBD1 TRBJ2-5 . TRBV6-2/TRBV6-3 TGTGCCAGCAAAGGACAGGGTTGGGAGACCCAGTACTTC CASKGQGWETQYF
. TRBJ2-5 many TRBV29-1 TGCAGCGTTGTGTCCGCAGACCAAGAGACCCAGTACTTC CSVVSADQETQYF
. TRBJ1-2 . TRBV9 TGTGCCAGCAGCGTAGCTCTCACGACGGACCCAGACTCCTATGGCTACACCTTC CASSVALTTDPDSYGYTF
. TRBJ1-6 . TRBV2 TGTGCCAGCAGGGAAGGGGGTAATACTAATTCACCCCTCCACTTT CASREGGNTNSPLHF
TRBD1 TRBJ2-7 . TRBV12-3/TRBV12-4 TGTGCCAGCAGTTTAGGGACAGGGGGCTACAATGAGCAGTACTTC CASSLGTGGYNEQYF
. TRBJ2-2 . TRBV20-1 TGCAGTGCTAGAGCCAGGGGAGGGGGGACCGGGGAGCTGTTTTTT CSARARGGGTGELFF
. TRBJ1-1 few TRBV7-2 TGTGCCAGCAGCTTAGGGACCGCGACCACTGAAGCTTTCTTT CASSLGTATTEAFF